Each of the 24 T cell receptor beta chains below was sequenced from the same sample in a study of blood T cell repertoires in COVID-19. TCRdb's table, derived via immunoSEQ multiplex PCR, lists solely in-frame clones and lacks some. In the table there are more than 120,000 clones, 88% of which are singletons. Source material: peripheral blood. The receptor set was obtained from a human donor in a cohort sampled during active COVID-19.

V is TRBV6-1 and J is TRBJ1-5; TRBD1 might be the D (5 bases). The CDR3 length is 14 residues. V lost 3 bases, J lost 5 bases, and 11 bases lay in between. Germline CDR1 is MNHNS and CDR2 is SASEGT. The CDR3 nucleotides read TGTGCCAGCAGTGAGGGGGGGAGGGATCAGCCCCAGCATTTT. Protein: CASSEGGRDQPQHF.

The chain links TRBV5-1 to TRBJ2-1; TRBD2 matches 9 bases. The CDR3 covers 13 residues. From germline, CDR1 is SGHRS and CDR2 YFSETQ. Trimming at V came to 6 bases and at J to 4 bases, leaving 2 bases not matched to a gene. The CDR3 DNA is TGCGCCAGCAATAGCGGGGGTTACAATGAGCAGTTCTTC. Translated, it gives CASNSGGYNEQFF.

The CDR3: CASSGEGGYNEQFF. The DNA for the CDR3 is TGTGCCAGCAGTGGTGAAGGGGGCTACAATGAGCAGTTCTTC. The rearrangement uses TRBV6-6 and TRBJ2-1; perhaps TRBD1 as D (6 bases). The CDR3 has 14 residues. Germline V gene sequence: CDR1 MNHNY, CDR2 SVGAGI (reference sequence). Trimming took off 5 bases at V and 3 bases at J, with 11 bases between the two ends.

The chain is built from TRBV30 and TRBJ2-3; 14 nucleotides line up with TRBD2. Germline assignment: CDR1 GTSNPN and CDR2 SVGIG (reference sequence). The CDR3 length is 14 residues. Trimming removed 5 bases from V and 9 bases from J; junction bases left unmatched: 7. The chain's CDR3 is CAWGTSGGPRTQYF. For the CDR3, the DNA is TGTGCCTGGGGGACTAGCGGGGGCCCCCGAACGCAGTATTTT.

The rearrangement joins TRBV9 to TRBJ2-7, with 8 nucleotides matching TRBD1. Germline trimming cut 4 bases from V and 2 bases from J; bases unmatched to any gene: 8. This CDR3 comprises 15 residues. The germline gives CDR1 SGDLS, CDR2 YYNGEE. CDR3: CASSPPDRDTYEQYF. The CDR3 DNA is TGTGCCAGCAGCCCTCCGGACAGGGATACCTACGAGCAGTACTTC.

This CDR3 reads CASSLVSLAGTHEQYF. The CDR3 region has the DNA TGTGCCAGCAGCTTAGTGTCGCTAGCGGGGACACACGAGCAGTACTTC. The chain links TRBV7-2 to TRBJ2-7; 9 bases fit TRBD2. The V gene's germline CDR1 is SGHTA and CDR2 FQGNSA. The CDR3 consists of 16 residues. With V trimmed by 1 base and J by 5 bases, 9 bases remained unmatched.

The chain uses TRBV12-3 or TRBV12-4 and TRBJ1-2, with D possibly being TRBD1 (5 bases). The V and J ends lost 3 bases and 8 bases respectively, with 13 bases between them. This CDR3 has 13 amino acids. The chain's CDR3 is CASSLAGLGGYTF. CDR3 DNA sequence: TGTGCCAGCAGTTTGGCAGGGCTAGGGGGCTACACCTTC.

The rearrangement links TRBV6-1 to TRBJ1-2; 7 bases are shared with TRBD1. The CDR3 totals 15 residues. V shed 2 bases, J shed 1 base, and the junction held 4 bases outside the gene matches. CDR1 is MNHNS and CDR2 is SASEGT in the germline V gene. The CDR3 coding sequence is TGTGCCAGCAGTGAACTGGGACAGAATAACTATGGCTACACCTTC. Residues: CASSELGQNNYGYTF.

The CDR3 sequence is CASSEWAGQVEKLFF. For the CDR3, the DNA is TGTGCCAGCAGTGAATGGGCAGGCCAGGTTGAAAAACTGTTTTTT. The chain joins TRBV25-1 to TRBJ1-4; no definite D call. The germline CDR1 and CDR2 sequences are MGHDK and SYGVNS. Trimming took 1 base from V and 7 from J, leaving 13 bases between them. This CDR3 is 15 amino acids long.

This clone showed up just once. V gene TRBV6-5 combines with J gene TRBJ2-1; unclear D gene. Trimming took off 0 bases at V and 3 bases at J, with 12 bases between the two ends. The V gene's germline CDR1 is MNHEY and CDR2 SVGAGI. The CDR3 extends over 16 amino acids. The CDR3 nucleotides read TGTGCCAGCAGTTACTCCGGGTCTCGGATCTACAATGAGCAGTTCTTC. Translating gives CASSYSGSRIYNEQFF.

V is TRBV9 and J is TRBJ1-3; D unresolved. V gave up 3 bases and J gave up 1 base, with 14 bases separating them. Germline V lookup: CDR1 SGDLS, CDR2 YYNGEE. The CDR3 runs 16 residues. The CDR3 spells CASSAGDLKSGNTIYF. In nucleotides, the CDR3 is TGTGCCAGCAGCGCCGGAGACTTGAAGTCTGGAAACACCATATATTTT.

The chain couples TRBV11-2 to TRBJ1-1; 7 nucleotides align to TRBD1. The CDR3 sequence is 14 residues long. CDR1 and CDR2 from the germline V gene are SGHAT and FQNNGV. J was trimmed by 1 base and V by 1 base; bases with no gene match: 0. The CDR3 coding sequence is TGTGCCAGCAGCTTAGGACAGGGGAACACTGAAGCTTTCTTT. It codes for CASSLGQGNTEAFF.

The J gene is TRBJ1-3, the V gene TRBV21-1; the table's TRBD1 call for D was not verified on the DNA. TRBV21-1 is a known pseudogene. The CDR3 extends over 17 amino acids. CDR3 sequence (DNA): TGTGCCAGCAGCAAAGTCGTAGGGGGACGAGCTGGAAACACCATATATTTT. The encoded protein is CASSKVVGGRAGNTIYF.

The chain has TRBV16 and TRBJ1-2, with 8 bases that match TRBD1. Germline V gives CDR1 KGHSY, CDR2 FQNENV. The length of the CDR3 is 17 residues. J gave up 4 bases and V 4 bases, and 14 bases lay outside the gene matches. In DNA, the CDR3 is TGTGCCAGCAGCCCCGATGGTTCGGTACAGGGGGTCTATGGCTACACCTTC. This codes for CASSPDGSVQGVYGYTF.

The chain couples TRBV27 to TRBJ1-1; 9 bases fit TRBD1. The CDR3 is 18 amino acids. The junction had 16 bases not matched to a gene; V was cut back by 3 bases and J by 5 bases. The V gene's germline CDR1 is MNHEY and CDR2 SMNVEV (reference sequence). The CDR3 region has the DNA TGTGCCAGCAGTTTCCGATTGGACAGGGGTGAACAGAGAACTGAAGCTTTCTTT. Encoded protein: CASSFRLDRGEQRTEAFF.

The chain recombines TRBV18 with TRBJ2-6; 8 bases fit TRBD1. Germline assignment: CDR1 KGHSH and CDR2 LQKENI. The trim removed 3 bases at V and 3 bases at J, leaving 10 bases unmatched. CDR3 size: 18 residues. CDR3 protein: CASSPRGQGAGGANVLTF. The CDR3 DNA sequence: TGTGCCAGCTCACCGAGAGGACAGGGAGCAGGTGGGGCCAACGTCCTGACTTTC.

The chain uses TRBV27 and TRBJ2-7, with 7 bases fitting TRBD1. Looked up from germline, CDR1 is MNHEY and CDR2 is SMNVEV (reference sequence). V shed 4 bases and J 3 bases; nucleotides not matched to a gene: 3. This CDR3 comprises 13 residues. The CDR3 reads CASSWGQFYEQYF. As DNA, the CDR3 is TGTGCCAGCAGTTGGGGACAGTTCTACGAGCAGTACTTC.

The V gene is TRBV27, the J gene TRBJ1-1; 7 nucleotides match TRBD1. V gave up 8 bases and J gave up 1 base; unmatched junction bases: 7. Per the germline V gene, CDR1 is MNHEY and CDR2 is SMNVEV (reference sequence). This CDR3 spans 14 amino acids. CDR3 sequence: CASGGQVPNTEAFF. In DNA form, the CDR3 reads TGTGCCAGCGGAGGACAGGTGCCGAACACTGAAGCTTTCTTT.

The rearrangement uses TRBV4-1 and TRBJ1-2; TRBD1 matches 8 bases. The CDR3 extends over 14 amino acids. Per germline, CDR1 MGHRA and CDR2 YSYEKL. Trimming cost V 1 base and J 4 bases; bases outside gene matches: 2. For the CDR3, the DNA is TGCGCCAGCAGCCAAGGACAGGGGAGCTATGGCTACACCTTC. Translation: CASSQGQGSYGYTF.

The rearrangement links TRBV18 to TRBJ2-3; D not resolved. The CDR3 has 14 residues. CDR1 is KGHSH and CDR2 is LQKENI in the germline V gene. V was trimmed by 0 bases and J by 0 bases, leaving 4 bases between them. The CDR3 loop is CASSPPTSTDTQYF. The CDR3 coding sequence is TGTGCCAGCTCACCACCGACTAGCACAGATACGCAGTATTTT. Based on the CDR3 plus reference TRBV18 and TRBJ2-3, the full variable domain is NAGVMQNPRHLVRRRGQEARLRCSPMKGHSHVYWYRQLPEEGLKFMVYLQKENIIDESGMPKERFSAEFPKEGPSILRIQQVVRGDSAAYFCASSPPTSTDTQYFGPGTRLTVL.

V and J are TRBV9 and TRBJ2-1; 12 positions match TRBD2. Germline V gene sequence: CDR1 SGDLS, CDR2 YYNGEE. V dropped 4 bases and J dropped 7; count of bases not matched to a gene: 9. This CDR3 region has 16 residues. CDR3 region: CASSSRLAGVGNEQFF. In nucleotides, the CDR3 is TGTGCCAGCAGCTCCCGACTAGCGGGGGTAGGTAATGAGCAGTTCTTC. The full variable domain, with the rest looked up from reference TRBV9 and TRBJ2-1, is DSGVTQTPKHLITATGQRVTLRCSPRSGDLSVYWYQQSLDQGLQFLIQYYNGEERAKGNILERFSAQQFPDLHSELNLSSLELGDSALYFCASSSRLAGVGNEQFFGPGTRLTVL.

The chain uses TRBV2 and TRBJ2-5; a weak D match, TRBD1 (6 bases). The CDR3 runs 12 residues. Germline lookup yields CDR1 SNHLY and CDR2 FYNNEI. Trimming shortened V by 7 bases and J by 1 base, and 7 bases separated the two germline ends. CDR3 region: CASMTGQETQYF. The CDR3 DNA reads TGTGCCAGCATGACAGGCCAAGAGACCCAGTACTTC.

This clone appeared a few times. This sequence joins TRBV2 and TRBJ1-6; weak D call: TRBD1 (5 bases). V was pared by 8 bases and J by 7 bases, with 12 bases between. Germline CDR1 SNHLY, CDR2 FYNNEI. The CDR3 contains 13 residues. The CDR3 loop is CASRRGENSPLHF. The CDR3, as DNA: TGTGCCAGCCGACGGGGGGAGAATTCACCCCTCCACTTT. Drawing the rest from reference TRBV2 and TRBJ1-6, the complete variable domain is EPEVTQTPSHQVTQMGQEVILRCVPISNHLYFYWYRQILGQKVEFLVSFYNNEISEKSEIFDDQFSVERPDGSNFTLKIRSTKLEDSAMYFCASRRGENSPLHFGNGTRLTVT.

The V call is TRBV5-4, the J call TRBJ2-5, with D possibly TRBD2 on 5 matching bases. This CDR3 contains 17 residues. The V gene lost 4 bases and the J gene lost 1 base, with 20 bases spanning the gap. Germline V lookup: CDR1 SGHNT, CDR2 YYREEE (reference sequence). The CDR3 protein is CASSGPGPQGGQETQYF. CDR3 sequence (DNA): TGTGCCAGCAGCGGACCGGGCCCCCAAGGAGGCCAAGAGACCCAGTACTTC.